This T cell receptor beta chain stems from a study of OX40 agonist ivuxolimab in advanced cancers. In the study overall: A mean age of around 63 years, range 23 to 79, was recorded, and over 65% were male. Anti-PD-1, anti-PD-L1 or anti-CTLA-4 therapy given earlier was allowed, and about 38% had some. Partial responses, seen in three patients, involved one hepatocellular carcinoma and two cutaneous melanomas. Whole-study results and caveats: Mean expanded clone counts were higher in CD8+ than CD4+ T cells.

Profiled with immunoSEQ multiplex PCR; TCRdb holds only in-frame clones, not every one. Among some 90,000 clones listed, around 87% were seen once. This clone was recorded only once. What it binds is not known. CDR3 length equals 17 residues. V was pared by 6 bases and J by 5 bases, with 22 bases between. From germline, CDR1 is MNHEY and CDR2 SMNVEV (reference sequence). V is TRBV27 and J is TRBJ2-2; D possibly corresponds to TRBD1 (8 bases). This receptor was taken from an adult with an advanced solid tumor such as melanoma, head and neck, liver or kidney cancer. Source: CD4+ or CD8+ T cells sorted from blood, taken in a trial of the OX40 agonist ivuxolimab. This chain's CDR3 is CASSLALTGGVTGELFF. In DNA, the CDR3 is TGTGCCAGCAGCCTCGCCCTTACAGGGGGGGTAACCGGGGAGCTGTTTTTT.